This TCR beta chain was sequenced in a study of cytomegalovirus exposure and HLA in healthy donors (dated by TCRdb to 2017 to 2019). Describing the broader study: An earlier analysis of roughly 500 of the donors reported 250 to 350 Gb of sequence data and 117 million unique TCR beta sequences from about 200 million T cells. About 320 gigabases of sequencing data and some 85 million unique TCR sequences were included in an early release covering 550 to 800 HLA-typed donors. Among the approximately 400 genotyped donors, about 85% belonged to the genetic ancestry cluster associated with self-reported Caucasian donors. The study was designed to test whether signatures of past pathogen exposure could be identified by cataloging public T cell receptors. The T cell repertoires of 700 or so subjects were profiled by immunosequencing and related to cytomegalovirus serostatus. A separate validation cohort of over 95 different subjects was used in addition to the roughly 670-subject first cohort. High-throughput TCR immunosequencing, statistical association of individual TCRs with disease status, and machine learning were combined to predict cytomegalovirus infection status. To study patterns of TCR occurrence, a later analysis re-analyzed previously published TCR beta repertoires from several hundred donors and added high-resolution HLA genotyping. The later analysis used no new phenotypic data to find candidate immune exposures, relying instead on TCR beta sequences and their occurrence across donors. An earlier analysis of 500 to 650 of the donors applied high-throughput TCR beta sequencing to assess whether each TCR beta V gene segment acted as functional or pseudogenic. Donor age, sex, ethnicity and CMV serostatus were collected together with the repertoire data. In a later genetic analysis, genome-wide SNP genotypes for about three fifths of the 666 donors were used, and that subset was treated as a discovery cohort. Every discovery cohort repertoire had been produced on one sequencing platform. Class I and class II HLA loci were covered by the typing at four-digit resolution. Typing coverage varied by locus: about 629-640 donors for A, B, C, DRB1 and DQB1; some 520 for DQA1; more than 600 for DPA1; 450 to 480 for DPB1. Because of strong linkage in the cohort, four to six DR-DQ haplotypes were treated as single units for association and clustering. On average, around 240,000 unique TCR beta nucleotide sequences were sequenced per donor among 398 genotyped donors of the cohort, with around 19% of those sequences being non-productive.

In total, 600 or so healthy bone marrow donors made up the cohort. All cohort members were sampled while nominally healthy, although unrecorded immune exposures were likely present. The donor was CMV seronegative and was included in the group of a few hundred seronegative cohort members. Each donor provided a peripheral blood sample, and peripheral blood mononuclear cells were used for TCR beta sequencing. Genomic DNA extraction from the blood cell samples was performed with the Qiagen DNeasy Blood Extraction Kit. The CDR3 runs 15 amino acids, cysteine and phenylalanine included. Kept here is only the CDR3 DNA, which spans 45 bases and is read in frame from base 1. V is trimmed back by 0 bases and J by 10 bases, and the junction contains 8 bases that no gene match accounts for. From the germline V gene, CDR1 is SGHRS and CDR2 is YFSETQ. Library preparation employed the immunoSEQ multiplex PCR assay. For the multiplex PCR, a mixture combining 60 forward primers for TCR Vbeta segments and 13 reverse primers for TCR Jbeta segments was used. The CDR3 region of rearranged TCR beta genes was amplified from genomic DNA with a multiplex PCR assay. Amplified TCR beta libraries were sequenced as 87-base-pair reads on the Illumina HiSeq System. The authors' analysis ran thus. In a later analysis, 70 million to 95 million unique TCR beta chains were counted across the 500 to 850 repertoires, and some 10 million of these chains were shared by at least two donors. Raw reads were error-corrected and collapsed into unique sequences by a nearest-neighbor algorithm in which closely related sequences were merged to remove PCR and sequencing errors. V, D and J gene segments were assigned by aligning CDR3 sequences to IMGT reference sequences. For a sequence to be retained, a match of at least six nucleotides to both a V gene segment and a J gene segment was required. Rearrangements were classified as productive when the CDR3 lacked stop codons and remained in frame with V and J, and all other rearrangements were classified as non-productive. Following IMGT convention, CDR3 was defined as the stretch from the second conserved V-encoded cysteine to the conserved J-encoded phenylalanine. The earlier analysis of more than 450 of the donors excluded sequences that lacked an unambiguous match to a single V gene segment. In an earlier analysis of some 590 of the donors, a V segment was called functional when productive rearrangements were above 56.7%, and segregating when the standard deviation between donors exceeded 5%. A statistical classification framework was developed to diagnose cytomegalovirus status using the catalog of TCR beta chain sequences. V and J gene assignment, in a later analysis, came from comparing TCR nucleotide sequences with IMGT/GENE-DB human TR gene sequences. In a later analysis, CDR3 sequences and most-parsimonious VDJ recombination scenarios were assigned using the TCRdist pipeline. In a later analysis, each TCR beta chain was defined by its CDR3 amino acid sequence together with its V-gene family, and reads without a unique V-gene family were excluded. As a way to deal with suspected cross-contamination and a sequencing artifact, a later analysis dropped roughly 600 nucleotide sequences that were highly shared and had low generation probability. In a later analysis, a clonal expansion index for each public chain was calculated from normalized within-repertoire ranks of inferred template counts. In a later analysis, generation probabilities were computed with a VDJ recombination model fitted to out-of-frame rearrangements, and the resulting probabilities were checked against IGoR. In a later analysis, TCR-TCR, TCR-HLA and TCR-CMV co-occurrence was scored with hypergeometric tests, and a repertoire-size bias correction was applied to TCR pairs. In a later analysis, false discovery rates were estimated by permuting HLA or CMV assignments 20 times. In a later analysis, co-occurring TCRs were grouped using DBSCAN, with TCRdist sequence similarity added in when clustering inside HLA-allele-positive subsets. Repertoires with fewer than 30,000 or more than 120,000 public chains were left out of co-occurrence clustering, as were five repertoires with anomalous nucleotide sharing. TCRdb stores this immuneACCESS table with in-frame sequences only. Part of the clones is absent; in the studies checked, under half of the shortfall reflects unresolved V genes, and no reason is known for the rest. V and J calls and clone size are given by that table; D and trimming were obtained from the DNA. Within this sample are 100,000 to 150,000 clones, with more than 60% of them counted one time only. Clones ranked in the top ten supply around 1.8% of the sample.

Results the study describes overall, beyond this receptor: The sequencing pipeline was judged likely to have produced a cluster of highly shared sequence variants as a technical artifact. According to a later analysis, TCR association rates differed among HLA loci, with DRB1 alleles showing the most associated TCRs and HLA-C alleles showing the fewest. Immune exposure information for the cohort was limited to CMV serostatus. Several of the top co-occurrence clusters appeared to be linked to parvovirus B19, influenza, CMV and Epstein-Barr virus, according to a later analysis. Three of the identified cytomegalovirus-associated TCR beta chains were confirmed in vitro to be specific for cytomegalovirus antigens. In a later analysis, some 18,000 TCR beta sequences were associated with specific HLA alleles at a false discovery rate of 0.05. A later analysis found that most CMV-associated TCR beta chains appeared HLA-restricted, with HLA associations seemingly driven largely by CMV exposure. In an earlier analysis of 587 of the donors, most TCR beta V segments appeared in productive rearrangements about 87% or about 30% of the time, broadly matching IMGT annotations. The study gave a list of 150 to 200 TCR beta chains associated with cytomegalovirus. Correlated functional status among segregating V segments might be attributable to linkage disequilibrium, but an unknown experimental factor could not be ruled out. The classifier was reported to diagnose cytomegalovirus status with high specificity and sensitivity in both the original and validation cohorts. Because some donors lacked HLA typing at each locus, the association tests relied only on the typed subset. According to a later genetic analysis, donors in an Asian-associated ancestry cluster had fewer N-insertions in productive TCRs than the roughly 700-donor mean. An association between a missense DCLRE1C variant and V-gene and J-gene trimming of TCR beta chains was found in a later genetic analysis and replicated in an independent cohort. Most TCR sequences were observed very rarely across donors, whereas some public TCRs were present in many individuals. A further reported finding was that TCR beta sequences accurately predicted the HLA-A and HLA-B alleles for most subjects in the first cohort. According to the authors, the approach could potentially be generalized to other disease states and immunological phenotypes. Because counts were too low, about 18 rarely observed V segments, including chromosome 9 orphons, were left out of the earlier analysis of several hundred of the donors. This cohort had only TCR beta chains sequenced, and the lack of alpha or paired-chain data limited which features could be detected. When HLA alleles, especially DR and DQ, strongly co-occurred, attributing TCR associations to individual alleles was difficult. A later analysis found that HLA-associated TCR beta chains were more clonally expanded and had lower generation probabilities than equally common non-associated chains. Presence/absence analyses assumed roughly uniform sequencing depth across donors, an assumption that may not hold. Some IMGT-functional V segments, including TRBV6-2 and TRBV6-3, could not be told apart with the 87-base-pair reads, so those segments were excluded.

About this clone: Its specific antigen is unknown. The input lacks base qualities; no much larger clone sits a single base away.

The clonotype originates from a woman between 40 and 55 years old in good health and CMV-seronegative. The sequence joins TRBV5-1 to TRBJ2-1, and TRBD2 matches 9 of the central bases. The sequencing sample was made of PBMCs. The DNA sequence is given as TGCGCCAGCAGCTTGGCCCCTAGCGGGGTCGGGGAGCAGTTCTTC. Protein translation: CASSLAPSGVGEQFF.